This record covers a single T cell receptor beta chain. MiXCR was run by TCRdb on the RT-PCR reads, yielding one entry per CDR3 protein. The sample shows approximately 150,000 distinct CDR3 sequences, approximately 25% of them seen only once. This specimen belongs to a study of patients and donors after allogeneic stem cell transplantation. The TCR sequence derives from a human donor who was either an allogeneic HSCT recipient or a stem cell or donor lymphocyte infusion donor (not recorded which). It is not recorded whose cells these are; they may come from a transplant donor. The sequenced sample was blood, either unsorted or a sorted T cell fraction (not recorded which).

This CDR3 is CASRGPGENTIYF. CDR3 in DNA: TGTGCCAGCAGGGGACCAGGTGAAAACACCATATATTTT. V and J are TRBV12-3 or TRBV12-4 and TRBJ1-3; a weak D match, TRBD1 (5 bases). This CDR3 has 13 residues. With 6 bases removed from V and 6 bases from J, the gap between germline ends came to 12 bases.